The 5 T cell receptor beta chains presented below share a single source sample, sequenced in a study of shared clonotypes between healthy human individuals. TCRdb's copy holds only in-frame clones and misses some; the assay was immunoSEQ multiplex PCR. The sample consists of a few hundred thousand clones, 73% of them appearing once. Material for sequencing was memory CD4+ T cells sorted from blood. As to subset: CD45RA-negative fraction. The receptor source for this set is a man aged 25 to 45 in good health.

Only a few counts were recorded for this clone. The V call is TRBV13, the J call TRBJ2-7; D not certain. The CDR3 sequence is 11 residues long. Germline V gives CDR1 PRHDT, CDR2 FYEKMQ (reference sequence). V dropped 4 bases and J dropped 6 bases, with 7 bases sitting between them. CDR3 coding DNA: TGTGCCAGCAGCTCACGAAGCGAGCAGTACTTC. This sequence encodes CASSSRSEQYF.

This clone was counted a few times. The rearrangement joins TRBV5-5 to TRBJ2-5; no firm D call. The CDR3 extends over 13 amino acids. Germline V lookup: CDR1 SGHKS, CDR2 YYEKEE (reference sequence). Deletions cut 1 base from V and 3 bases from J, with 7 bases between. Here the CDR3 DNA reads TGTGCCAGCAGCTTGCCCAATGAAGAGACCCAGTACTTC. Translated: CASSLPNEETQYF.

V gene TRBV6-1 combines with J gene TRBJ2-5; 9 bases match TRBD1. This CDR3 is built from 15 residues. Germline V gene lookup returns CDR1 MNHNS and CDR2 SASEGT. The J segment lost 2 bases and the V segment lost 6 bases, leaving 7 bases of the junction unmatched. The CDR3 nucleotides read TGTGCCAGCAGGAGAGGACAGGGGAGGCAAGAGACCCAGTACTTC. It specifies CASRRGQGRQETQYF.

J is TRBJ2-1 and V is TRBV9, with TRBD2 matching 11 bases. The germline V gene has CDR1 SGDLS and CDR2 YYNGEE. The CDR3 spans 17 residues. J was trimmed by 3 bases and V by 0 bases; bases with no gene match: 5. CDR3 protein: CASSVGGLAVLYNEQFF. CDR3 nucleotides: TGTGCCAGCAGCGTAGGGGGACTAGCGGTTCTCTACAATGAGCAGTTCTTC.

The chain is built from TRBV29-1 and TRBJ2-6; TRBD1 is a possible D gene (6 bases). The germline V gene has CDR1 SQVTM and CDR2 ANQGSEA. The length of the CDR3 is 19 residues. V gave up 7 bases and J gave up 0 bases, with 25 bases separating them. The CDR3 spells CSARLDGWTEISGANVLTF. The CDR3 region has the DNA TGCAGCGCTCGTCTGGACGGTTGGACAGAAATCTCTGGGGCCAACGTCCTGACTTTC. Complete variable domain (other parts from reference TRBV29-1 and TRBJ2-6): SAVISQKPSRDICQRGTSLTIQCQVDSQVTMMFWYRQQPGQSLTLIATANQGSEATYESGFVIDKFPISRPNLTFSTLTVSNMSPEDSSIYLCSARLDGWTEISGANVLTFGAGSRLTVL.